The clone carrying this T cell receptor beta chain was observed a handful of times. Its antigen is undetermined. Researchers used 5'RACE with constant-segment primers to make TCR alpha and TCR beta cDNA libraries that carry sample barcodes and UMIs. TCRdb reprocessed the 5' RACE reads via MiXCR and lists one record per CDR3 protein. The data show about 190,000 distinct CDR3 sequences, with 20% to 25% seen just once and under 25% held by the top ten. This CDR3 has 14 amino acids. J was trimmed by 5 bases and V by 6 bases; bases with no gene match: 8. Germline V lookup: CDR1 SGHTA, CDR2 FQGTGA. The source of the sample is a study of T-cell memory formation after mild COVID-19. Whole-study findings and limits: Clones which contracted sat mainly in CM and EM if CD4+, and in EMRA if CD8+.

This clonotype was obtained from an adult woman who had mild COVID-19 (a few samples of this study predate the infection). Cell type and time point are not known. Material for sequencing was PBMCs or a T cell subset sorted from them (not recorded which). The genes are TRBV7-3 and TRBJ2-5; 8 nucleotides match TRBD1. The CDR3 spells CASSPTGVFETQYF. The CDR3 DNA reads TGTGCCAGCAGTCCGACAGGGGTATTTGAGACCCAGTACTTC.